This passage covers 19 T cell receptor beta chains from one sample sequenced in a study of T cells after yellow fever vaccination. TCRdb reprocessed the 5' RACE reads with MiXCR, giving one entry per CDR3 protein. Of about 550,000 distinct CDR3 sequences listed, 15% to 20% are singletons. Specimen: PBMCs, collected 15 days after the yellow fever booster vaccination. These TCRs come from a man aged 30 to 39 who received the YFV17D yellow fever vaccine.

This clonotype was observed many times. The chain joins TRBV7-9 to TRBJ1-2; 7 bases line up with TRBD1. The CDR3 has 14 residues. J lost 9 bases, V lost 5 bases, and 12 bases had no gene match. Germline CDR1 and CDR2: SEHNR and FQNEAQ (reference sequence). The CDR3 DNA sequence: TGTGCCAGCAGCCCCCGTAGACAGGGAAATCGCTACACCTTC. Translating gives CASSPRRQGNRYTF.

The CDR3 DNA reads TGCGCCAGCTGCCGTCCTTTGGGACAGGGGTCCCAAGAGACCCAGTACTTC. It specifies CASCRPLGQGSQETQYF. This sequence joins TRBV23-1 and TRBJ2-5; 10 nucleotides match TRBD1. TRBV23-1 is an ORF, with its function uncertain. Unmatched junction bases numbered 13, after V lost 8 bases and J lost 1 base. This CDR3 is 17 amino acids long.

This chain connects TRBV20-1 to TRBJ2-7; D might be TRBD1 (7 bases). The CDR3 sequence is 15 residues long. Germline V gene sequence: CDR1 DFQATT, CDR2 SNEGSKA (reference sequence). Trimming took off 4 bases at V and 9 bases at J, with 25 bases between the two ends. The CDR3 region has the DNA TGCAGTGCTACTATGGAGGGGGCCTTCGAGAGGGGGCAGTACTTC. Its protein is CSATMEGAFERGQYF.

A few counts support this clonotype. The rearrangement joins TRBV6-1 to TRBJ2-3; the D is unclear. Trimming took 2 bases from V and 0 from J, leaving 6 bases between them. The CDR3 totals 14 residues. From germline, CDR1 is MNHNS and CDR2 SASEGT. CDR3 DNA: TGTGCCAGCAGTGAACTGGACAGCACAGATACGCAGTATTTT. Its translation is CASSELDSTDTQYF.

The chain joins TRBV5-6 to TRBJ2-3, with D possibly being TRBD1 or TRBD2 (5 bases each). The germline V gene encodes CDR1 SGHDT and CDR2 YYEEEE. V was clipped by 4 bases and J by 0 bases, with 18 bases between them. The CDR3 length is 17 residues. The CDR3 DNA follows: TGTGCCAGCAGCCCTCCGGGGCCCAGCCCCAGCACAGATACGCAGTATTTT. It encodes CASSPPGPSPSTDTQYF.

For the CDR3, the DNA is TGTGCCTGGAGCGACCTGACCTTCTACGAGCAGTACTTC. This translates into CAWSDLTFYEQYF. V and J are TRBV30 and TRBJ2-7; no firm D call. Germline values: CDR1 GTSNPN, CDR2 SVGIG (reference sequence). This CDR3 is built from 13 residues. Trimming took off 3 bases at V and 3 bases at J, with 12 bases between the two ends.

There are many counts of this clonotype. This sequence joins TRBV24-1 and TRBJ2-2; possibly TRBD2 for D (5 bases). Trimming shortened V by 3 bases and J by 1 base, and 5 bases separated the two germline ends. CDR1 KGHDR and CDR2 SFDVKD come from the germline V gene. The length of the CDR3 is 14 residues. Here the CDR3 reads CATSDAGNTGELFF. CDR3 coding DNA: TGTGCCACCAGTGATGCGGGGAACACCGGGGAGCTGTTTTTT.

This clonotype turned up a few times. The V and J genes are TRBV19 and TRBJ2-5; D could derive from TRBD1 or TRBD2 (5 bases each). The CDR3 has 15 amino acids. CDR1 and CDR2 (germline): LNHDA, SQIVND (reference sequence). The V gene lost 4 bases and the J gene lost 2 bases, with 14 bases spanning the gap. CDR3 nucleotides: TGTGCCAGTAGTACTACCCGGGGCTTGCAAGAGACCCAGTACTTC. Its translation is CASSTTRGLQETQYF. The complete variable domain, with remaining parts taken from reference TRBV19 and TRBJ2-5, reads DGGITQSPKYLFRKEGQNVTLSCEQNLNHDAMYWYRQDPGQGLRLIYYSQIVNDFQKGDIAEGYSVSREKKESFPLTVTSAQKNPTAFYLCASSTTRGLQETQYFGPGTRLLVL.

In this sample, this clonotype turned up a few times. V is TRBV7-6 and J is TRBJ1-1; unclear D gene. V gave up 6 bases and J gave up 1 base, with 12 bases separating them. Looked up from germline, CDR1 is SGHVS and CDR2 is FNYEAQ. The CDR3 is 14 residues long. CDR3 loop: CASSQVPGNTEAFF. The CDR3 DNA follows: TGTGCCAGCAGTCAAGTCCCCGGGAACACTGAAGCTTTCTTT. The variable domain in full, with the rest retrieved from reference TRBV7-6 and TRBJ1-1, is GAGVSQSPRYKVTKRGQDVALRCDPISGHVSLYWYRQALGQGPEFLTYFNYEAQQDKSGLPNDRFSAERPEGSISTLTIQRTEQRDSAMYRCASSQVPGNTEAFFGQGTRLTVV.

This clonotype came up a few times. The chain couples TRBV15 to TRBJ2-5; D is perhaps TRBD1 (5 bases). Trimming removed 6 bases from V and 5 bases from J, with 13 bases in between. This CDR3 has 13 amino acids. CDR1 is LNHNV, CDR2 YYDKDF, per germline (reference sequence). The CDR3 DNA sequence: TGTGCCACCAGTTCTGACAGTCAGGAGACCCAGTACTTC. This codes for CATSSDSQETQYF. Full variable domain (missing parts from reference TRBV15 and TRBJ2-5): DAMVIQNPRYQVTQFGKPVTLSCSQTLNHNVMYWYQQKSSQAPKLLFHYYDKDFNNEADTPDNFQSRRPNTSFCFLDIRSPGLGDTAMYLCATSSDSQETQYFGPGTRLLVL.

This clonotype has more than one count but fewer than ten. This chain uses TRBV18 with TRBJ2-7; 7 bases are shared with TRBD1. Per germline, CDR1 KGHSH and CDR2 LQKENI. Trimming cost V 2 bases and J 1 base; bases outside gene matches: 8. The CDR3 contains 16 residues. The CDR3 DNA follows: TGTGCCAGCTCACCAGGACAGGTCTCCTCTTCCTACGAGCAGTACTTC. It yields the protein CASSPGQVSSSYEQYF.

A few counts support this clonotype. This rearrangement joins TRBV6-4 to TRBJ2-1, with D tentatively TRBD2 (5 bases). The germline V gene has CDR1 MRHNA and CDR2 SNTAGT. The CDR3 is 13 amino acids. Trimming left V 3 bases short and J 5 bases short, with 8 bases between. The DNA of the CDR3 is TGTGCCAGCAGTGATGGGGAGAACAATGAGCAGTTCTTC. Its translation: CASSDGENNEQFF.

This clonotype has only a few counts. In DNA form, the CDR3 reads TGCGCCAGCAGCTTGGCCGGGGGGCAAGGCTACACCTTC. Protein product: CASSLAGGQGYTF. The J gene is TRBJ1-2, the V gene TRBV5-1, with TRBD1 as a possible D gene (6 bases). Trimming took 0 bases from V and 8 from J, leaving 11 bases between them. Looked up from germline, CDR1 is SGHRS and CDR2 is YFSETQ. There are 13 residues in the CDR3.

This sequence joins TRBV12-3 or TRBV12-4 and TRBJ2-1; D gene unclear. This CDR3 is 14 amino acids long. V lost 4 bases to trimming and J lost 8 bases, with 15 bases between them. CDR3 sequence: CASSSVGVVDEQFF. CDR3 DNA: TGTGCCAGCAGTTCCGTTGGGGTAGTCGATGAGCAGTTCTTC.

This clonotype was counted ten times or more. This chain joins TRBV20-1 and TRBJ2-1, with TRBD2 identical over 8 bases. Per germline, CDR1 DFQATT and CDR2 SNEGSKA (reference sequence). The CDR3 extends over 14 amino acids. V gave up 6 bases and J gave up 6 bases; unmatched junction bases: 10. The CDR3 DNA is TGCAGTGCCTTGCCGGGACTAGTAGCCAATGAGCAGTTCTTC. Protein sequence: CSALPGLVANEQFF.

The J gene is TRBJ2-2, the V gene TRBV29-1; D not resolved. This CDR3 has 14 residues. Germline CDR1 is SQVTM and CDR2 is ANQGSEA. V was pared by 0 bases and J by 3 bases, with 8 bases between. The CDR3: CSVEDWADTGELFF. CDR3 in DNA: TGCAGCGTTGAAGACTGGGCTGACACCGGGGAGCTGTTTTTT.

The chain is built from TRBV28 and TRBJ1-1; no firm D call. This CDR3 is built from 12 residues. Trimming removed 8 bases at V and 0 bases at J, with 7 bases between. Germline values: CDR1 MDHEN, CDR2 SYDVKM. The CDR3 sequence is CASDGVNTEAFF. CDR3 bases: TGTGCCAGCGACGGAGTGAACACTGAAGCTTTCTTT.

This clonotype was detected only a few times. This chain joins TRBV28 and TRBJ1-2, with 11 bases fitting TRBD1. The CDR3 contains 15 residues. The ends lost 3 bases at V and 3 bases at J; junction bases unmatched: 3. CDR1 and CDR2 from the germline V gene are MDHEN and SYDVKM. CDR3 sequence (DNA): TGTGCCAGCAGTTTTTGGACAGGGGGCCACTATGGCTACACCTTC. Protein product: CASSFWTGGHYGYTF.

The V call is TRBV4-2, the J call TRBJ2-7, with D unresolved. V lost 1 base, J lost 0 bases, and 10 bases lay in between. This CDR3 has 15 residues. Germline-derived CDR1 and CDR2 are LGHNA and YNFKEQ. CDR3 sequence: CASSQGSGISYEQYF. The CDR3 DNA is TGTGCCAGCAGCCAAGGGTCCGGCATCTCCTACGAGCAGTACTTC.